This T cell receptor beta chain originates from a study of CXCR3-negative and CXCR3-positive naive CD8 T cells. Overall study findings and caveats: Comparison of naive cells showed more hydrophobic TRB CDR3s in CXCR3-positive than in CXCR3-negative naive cells.

The TRB cDNA libraries were prepared by 5' RACE with UMI labels. TCRdb reprocessed the 5' RACE reads, keeping one entry per CDR3 protein, no DNA. The sample data list tens of thousands of distinct CDR3 sequences. The CDR3 runs 13 residues. Germline lookup yields CDR1 SQVTM and CDR2 ANQGSEA. About this clonotype: Its antigen remains unidentified.

Sequences were obtained from naive CXCR3- CD8+ T cells from blood. Stated subset: CD45RO-CCR7+CD27+CD95- naive CD8+ T cells lacking CXCR3 (TNR3-). The clonotype originates from a human donor in good health. Some clones in this sample may be carry-over from other donors' samples. J is TRBJ2-7 and V is TRBV29-1; TCRdb outputs TRBD2, but without DNA this stays unchecked. The CDR3 spells CSVRYSGLYEQYF.